This is a list of T cell receptor beta chains from one sample in a study of T-cell reconstitution after alpha-beta-depleted transplantation in children. MiXCR, run by TCRdb on the PCR reads, gives a single entry per CDR3 protein. The data contain roughly 300,000 distinct CDR3 sequences, 9.9% of them seen just once; the ten biggest clones take up around a tenth. The specimen comprised PBMCs from the stem cell graft donor, sampled from the stem cell graft. The origin of the receptors is a human donor who donated a stem cell graft to a child with SCID. CDR3s include the opening cysteine and the closing phenylalanine or tryptophan. D genes are given only for firm matches. Clone size is stated in some rows and not others, as once, few, many or a class when expanded.

few TRBJ1-5 . TRBV5-1 CASSLGEANQPQHF TGCGCCAGCAGCTTGGGGGAGGCCAATCAGCCCCAGCATTTT
. TRBJ2-5 . TRBV5-6 CASSVTDLETQYF TGTGCCAGCAGCGTAACAGACCTAGAGACCCAGTACTTC
. TRBJ1-2 . TRBV9 CASSADPDSNYGYTF TGTGCCAGCAGCGCAGATCCCGACAGTAACTATGGCTACACCTTC
many TRBJ2-7 . TRBV5-1 CASSLGQGKEQYF TGCGCCAGCAGCTTGGGGCAGGGCAAAGAGCAGTACTTC
many TRBJ2-7 . TRBV20-1 CSARRAGYEQYF TGCAGTGCTAGACGCGCTGGCTACGAGCAGTACTTC
. TRBJ2-3 . TRBV18 CASSPDGGREQYF TGTGCCAGCTCACCCGACGGGGGCCGGGAGCAGTATTTT
. TRBJ2-1 TRBD2 TRBV7-9 CASSLKRDRAYNEQFF TGTGCCAGCAGCTTAAAGCGGGACCGAGCATACAATGAGCAGTTCTTC
many TRBJ2-3 . TRBV11-2 CASSSRGASTDTQYF TGTGCCAGCAGCAGCCGGGGGGCCAGCACAGATACGCAGTATTTT
few TRBJ1-5 . TRBV20-1 CSATILSGDGQPQHF TGCAGTGCTACTATTCTATCAGGGGATGGCCAGCCCCAGCATTTT
. TRBJ2-1 . TRBV6-1 CASSISRSSYNEQFF TGTGCCAGCTCTATCAGCAGAAGCTCCTACAATGAGCAGTTCTTC
few TRBJ1-1 . TRBV7-3 CASSLSGIIDTEAFF TGTGCCAGCAGCTTATCAGGGATCATAGACACTGAAGCTTTCTTT
. TRBJ2-5 TRBD2 TRBV9 CASSVRGLAGETQYF TGTGCCAGCAGCGTAAGGGGACTAGCTGGCGAGACCCAGTACTTC
many TRBJ1-1 . TRBV28 CASSLARKNTEAFF TGTGCCAGCAGTTTAGCCCGGAAGAACACTGAAGCTTTCTTT
many TRBJ1-2 . TRBV15 CATSRNRDPNYGYTF TGTGCCACCAGCAGAAACAGGGATCCTAACTATGGCTACACCTTC
few TRBJ1-4 . TRBV2 CASSPTGSTNEKLFF TGTGCCAGCAGCCCGACAGGTTCAACTAATGAAAAACTGTTTTTT
few TRBJ1-1 . TRBV3-1 CASSHSIRGGDMGEAFF TGTGCCAGCAGCCACAGTATTCGGGGGGGCGATATGGGTGAAGCTTTCTTT
many TRBJ1-1 . TRBV9 CASSVATLGNTEAFF TGTGCCAGCAGCGTAGCGACGTTGGGGAACACTGAAGCTTTCTTT
. TRBJ1-1 . TRBV6-1 CASTLTRGLEAFF TGTGCCAGCACCCTAACGAGGGGCCTCGAGGCTTTCTTT
few TRBJ2-3 TRBD1 TRBV20-1 CSARDRDGTDTQYF TGCAGTGCCCGGGACAGGGATGGCACAGATACGCAGTATTTT
few TRBJ2-1 . TRBV2 CASSVIGGGGYEQFF TGTGCCAGCAGTGTAATAGGAGGGGGCGGCTATGAGCAGTTCTTC
. TRBJ2-2 TRBD1 TRBV6-2/TRBV6-3 CSSSRRTGVTWELFF TGTTCCAGCAGCCGACGGACAGGGGTGACCTGGGAGCTGTTTTTT
few TRBJ2-1 TRBD1 TRBV6-2/TRBV6-3 CASSSFRDRSYNEQFF TGTGCCAGCAGTTCCTTCCGGGACAGATCCTACAATGAGCAGTTCTTC
many TRBJ1-2 . TRBV12-3/TRBV12-4 CASSPGGGYGYTF TGTGCCAGCAGCCCGGGGGGTGGCTATGGCTACACCTTC
. TRBJ2-2 TRBD1 TRBV10-2 CASSDRGRLDTGELFF TGCGCCAGCAGTGACAGGGGGCGGTTGGACACCGGGGAGCTGTTTTTT
few TRBJ1-6 TRBD1 TRBV12-3/TRBV12-4 CASTMTGRNSPLHF TGTGCCAGCACCATGACAGGGAGGAATTCACCCCTCCACTTT
few TRBJ2-3 . TRBV7-9 CASSSIGESSTDTQYF TGTGCCAGCAGCTCCATCGGGGAATCTAGCACAGATACGCAGTATTTT
few TRBJ2-1 . TRBV4-2 CASSHTPGQRGNEQFF TGTGCCAGCAGCCATACGCCGGGTCAAAGGGGCAATGAGCAGTTCTTC
few TRBJ1-1 . TRBV6-1 CASSRRENTEAFF TGTGCCAGCAGTCGCAGAGAGAACACTGAAGCTTTCTTT
. TRBJ1-6 . TRBV12-5 CASGRGGDNSPLHF TGTGCTAGTGGACGCGGAGGGGATAATTCACCCCTCCACTTT
. TRBJ2-2 TRBD2 TRBV29-1 CSVRAGAPTGELFF TGCAGCGTTCGAGCGGGGGCCCCCACCGGGGAGCTGTTTTTT
. TRBJ1-5 . TRBV12-3/TRBV12-4 CASSLRVRNQPQHF TGTGCCAGCAGCCTCAGGGTGAGGAATCAGCCCCAGCATTTT
. TRBJ2-7 TRBD1 TRBV18 CASSASGTARYEQYF TGTGCCAGCTCAGCGTCCGGGACAGCTCGCTACGAGCAGTACTTC
many TRBJ1-1 . TRBV5-1 CASSLEGMNTEAFF TGCGCCAGCAGCTTGGAGGGGATGAACACTGAAGCTTTCTTT
. TRBJ1-1 TRBD1 TRBV5-1 CASSDGQGAFF TGCGCCAGCAGCGACGGACAGGGGGCTTTCTTT
many TRBJ2-3 . TRBV15 CATSDTRDRFSDTQYF TGTGCCACCAGCGACACCCGAGACAGGTTTTCAGATACGCAGTATTTT
many TRBJ1-4 . TRBV14 CASSQDLGGEVFF TGTGCCAGCAGCCAAGATCTTGGGGGAGAAGTGTTTTTT
few TRBJ2-7 . TRBV25-1 CASSHEQYF TGTGCCAGCAGTCACGAGCAGTACTTC
. TRBJ1-2 . TRBV7-2 CASSLGGGGYGYTF TGTGCCAGCAGCTTGGGCGGCGGGGGATACGGCTACACCTTC
. TRBJ2-7 . TRBV7-9 CASSSVSSDPLGQYF TGTGCCAGCAGCTCGGTGTCGTCGGACCCCCTAGGGCAGTACTTC
. TRBJ2-1 TRBD1 TRBV5-1 CASSSRQGEDYNEQFF TGCGCCAGCAGCTCCAGACAGGGAGAAGACTACAATGAGCAGTTCTTC
. TRBJ2-7 . TRBV7-6 CASSLAESLAYEQYF TGTGCCAGCAGCTTAGCGGAAAGTCTCGCCTACGAGCAGTACTTC
. TRBJ1-4 . TRBV7-9 CASSLSWAAGEKLFF TGTGCCAGCAGCTTAAGCTGGGCAGCAGGTGAAAAACTGTTTTTT
many TRBJ1-2 TRBD1 TRBV12-3/TRBV12-4 CASSRQGQYGYTF TGTGCCAGCAGTCGACAGGGACAGTATGGCTACACCTTC
few TRBJ2-7 . TRBV25-1 CASSETGTYEQYF TGTGCCAGCAGTGAGACAGGAACCTACGAGCAGTACTTC
. TRBJ2-6 TRBD2 TRBV4-2 CASSQERTSGFRSGANVLTF TGTGCCAGCAGCCAAGAGAGGACTAGCGGCTTTCGATCTGGGGCCAACGTCCTGACTTTC
. TRBJ1-5 TRBD1 TRBV7-8 CASSLRQGPADQPQHF TGTGCCAGCAGCCTCAGACAGGGTCCGGCGGATCAGCCCCAGCATTTT
. TRBJ1-1 TRBD1 TRBV6-1 CASRTGCGGTEAFF TGTGCCAGCAGGACAGGGTGTGGAGGAACTGAAGCTTTCTTT
. TRBJ2-1 TRBD1 TRBV4-2 CASSQDRDRVNEQFF TGTGCCAGCAGCCAAGATAGGGACAGGGTCAATGAGCAGTTCTTC
many TRBJ1-5 . TRBV18 CASSPPGQPQHF TGTGCCAGCTCACCACCGGGCCAGCCCCAGCATTTT
. TRBJ2-1 . TRBV6-5 CASSYLNNNEQFF TGTGCCAGCAGTTACCTTAATAACAATGAGCAGTTCTTC